This TCR beta chain was captured in a study of Graves' ophthalmopathy and Graves' hyperthyroidism. For repertoire sequencing, the TCR beta CDR3 regions were amplified from RNA transcripts. HTBI-primed first-round RT-PCR preceded second-round multiplex PCR. TCRdb re-analysed the multiplex PCR reads in MiXCR, keeping a single row per CDR3 protein. The repertoire holds about 380,000 distinct CDR3 sequences, 15% to 19% seen once, with roughly 7% in the top ten. After removal of 0 bases from V and 10 bases from J, the junction contained 8 bases not matched to a gene. Germline V gives CDR1 SGHRS, CDR2 YFSETQ. The CDR3 is 15 residues long.

The receptor was derived from a woman aged 18-29 years with stable Graves' hyperthyroidism. The sample consisted of peripheral blood. The rearrangement joins TRBV5-1 to TRBJ2-2; 8 bases map to TRBD2. The CDR3: CASSLDGTRPPELFF. DNA of the CDR3: TGCGCCAGCAGCTTGGACGGGACTAGACCCCCGGAGCTGTTTTTT.